The clone carrying this T cell receptor beta chain was observed a handful of times. This specimen belongs to a study of blood T cells in healthy people across ages. V lost 4 bases and J 0 bases, leaving 10 bases between the germline ends. This CDR3 is built from 15 residues. Per germline, CDR1 MNHEY and CDR2 SVGAGI. For the second PCR, which ran for about 6 to 12 cycles, a sample-barcoded 5' primer and a J-beta primer mix were used. A single record per CDR3 protein comes from TCRdb applying MiXCR to the 5' RACE reads. The sample carries more than 1.4 million distinct CDR3 sequences, about 43% recorded once.

The sample consisted of blood. The source is a woman aged 18-29 years in good health. The V and J genes are TRBV6-5 and TRBJ2-1; no clear D. The CDR3 region is CASSLARNSYNEQFF. In DNA form, the CDR3 reads TGTGCCAGCAGTTTAGCCCGAAACTCCTACAATGAGCAGTTCTTC.